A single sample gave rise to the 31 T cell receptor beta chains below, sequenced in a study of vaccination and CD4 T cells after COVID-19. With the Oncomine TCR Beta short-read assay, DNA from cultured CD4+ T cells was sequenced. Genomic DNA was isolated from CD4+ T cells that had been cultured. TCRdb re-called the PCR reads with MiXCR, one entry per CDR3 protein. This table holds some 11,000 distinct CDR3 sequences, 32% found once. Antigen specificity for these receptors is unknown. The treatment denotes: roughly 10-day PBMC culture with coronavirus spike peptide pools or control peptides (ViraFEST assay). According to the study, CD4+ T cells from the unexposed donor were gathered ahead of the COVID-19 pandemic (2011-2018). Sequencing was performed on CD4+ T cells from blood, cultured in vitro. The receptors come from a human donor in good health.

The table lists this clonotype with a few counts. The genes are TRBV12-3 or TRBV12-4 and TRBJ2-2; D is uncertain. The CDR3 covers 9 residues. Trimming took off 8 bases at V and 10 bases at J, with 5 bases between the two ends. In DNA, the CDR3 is TGTGCCAGCGGAAAGGAGCTGTTTTTT. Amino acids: CASGKELFF.

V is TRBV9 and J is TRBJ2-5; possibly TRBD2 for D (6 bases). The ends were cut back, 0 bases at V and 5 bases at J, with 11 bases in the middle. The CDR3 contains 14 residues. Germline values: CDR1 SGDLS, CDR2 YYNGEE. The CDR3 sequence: CASSVGQAGETQYF. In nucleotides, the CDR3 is TGTGCCAGCAGCGTAGGTCAGGCGGGGGAGACCCAGTACTTC.

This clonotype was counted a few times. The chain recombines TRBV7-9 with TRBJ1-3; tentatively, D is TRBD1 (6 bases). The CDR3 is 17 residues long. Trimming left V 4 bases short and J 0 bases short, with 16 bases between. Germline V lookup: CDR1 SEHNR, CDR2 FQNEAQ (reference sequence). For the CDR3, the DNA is TGTGCCAGCAGCTGGCCTCGGGGGGCTGCCTCTGGAAACACCATATATTTT. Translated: CASSWPRGAASGNTIYF.

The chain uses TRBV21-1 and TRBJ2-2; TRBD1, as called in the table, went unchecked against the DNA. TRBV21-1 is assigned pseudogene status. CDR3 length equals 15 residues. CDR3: CASSKASGHTGELFF. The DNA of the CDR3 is TGTGCCAGCAGCAAAGCGTCCGGGCACACCGGGGAGCTGTTTTTT.

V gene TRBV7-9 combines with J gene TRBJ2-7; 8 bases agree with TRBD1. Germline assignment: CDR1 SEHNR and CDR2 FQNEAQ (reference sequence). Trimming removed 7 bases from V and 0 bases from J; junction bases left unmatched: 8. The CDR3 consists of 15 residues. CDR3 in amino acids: CASNLGQGVSYEQYF. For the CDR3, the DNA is TGTGCCAGCAACCTAGGACAGGGAGTCTCCTACGAGCAGTACTTC.

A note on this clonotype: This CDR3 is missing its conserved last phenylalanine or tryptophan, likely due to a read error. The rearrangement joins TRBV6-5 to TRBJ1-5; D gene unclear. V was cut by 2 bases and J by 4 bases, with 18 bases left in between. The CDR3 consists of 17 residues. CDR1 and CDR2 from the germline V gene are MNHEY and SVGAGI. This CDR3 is CASSYIPGLGKNQPQHS. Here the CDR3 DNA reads TGTGCCAGCAGTTACATTCCAGGCCTAGGGAAAAATCAGCCCCAGCATTCT.

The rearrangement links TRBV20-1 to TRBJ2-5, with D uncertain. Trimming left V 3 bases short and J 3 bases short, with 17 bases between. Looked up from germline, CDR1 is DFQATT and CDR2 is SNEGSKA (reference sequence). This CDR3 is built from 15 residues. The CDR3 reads CSASLHGGREETQYF. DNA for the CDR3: TGCAGTGCTAGTCTCCACGGCGGCAGAGAAGAGACCCAGTACTTC.

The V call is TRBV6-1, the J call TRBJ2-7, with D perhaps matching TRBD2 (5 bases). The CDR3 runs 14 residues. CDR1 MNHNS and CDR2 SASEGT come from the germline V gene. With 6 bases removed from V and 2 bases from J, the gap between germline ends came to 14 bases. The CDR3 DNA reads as TGTGCCAGCAGCTATGGACGGGAACCCTACGAGCAGTACTTC. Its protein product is CASSYGREPYEQYF.

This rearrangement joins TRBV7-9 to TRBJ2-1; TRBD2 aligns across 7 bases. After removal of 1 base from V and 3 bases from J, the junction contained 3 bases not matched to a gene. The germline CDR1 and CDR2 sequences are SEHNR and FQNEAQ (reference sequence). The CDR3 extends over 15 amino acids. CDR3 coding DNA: TGTGCCAGCAGCTTAGTTGGGGGGGACTACAATGAGCAGTTCTTC. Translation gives CASSLVGGDYNEQFF.

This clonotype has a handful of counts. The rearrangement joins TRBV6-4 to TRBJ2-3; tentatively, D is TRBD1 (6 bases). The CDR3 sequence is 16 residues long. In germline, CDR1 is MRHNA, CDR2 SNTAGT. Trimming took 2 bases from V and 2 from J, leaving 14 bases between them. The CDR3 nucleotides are TGTGCCAGCAGTGACCCCAGGGGAATCAACACAGATACGCAGTATTTT. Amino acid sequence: CASSDPRGINTDTQYF.

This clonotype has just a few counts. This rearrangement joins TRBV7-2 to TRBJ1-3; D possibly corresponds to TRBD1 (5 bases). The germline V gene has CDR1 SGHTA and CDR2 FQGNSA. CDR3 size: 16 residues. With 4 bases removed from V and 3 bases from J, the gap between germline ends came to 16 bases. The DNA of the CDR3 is TGTGCCAGCAGCTCAGTGGGGGGGTTAGGTGGAAACACCATATATTTT. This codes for CASSSVGGLGGNTIYF.

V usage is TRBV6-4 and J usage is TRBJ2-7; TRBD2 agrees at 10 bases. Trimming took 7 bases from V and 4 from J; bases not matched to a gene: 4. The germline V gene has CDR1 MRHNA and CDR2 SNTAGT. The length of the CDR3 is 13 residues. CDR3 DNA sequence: TGTGCCAGCATTAGCGGGAGGATATACGAGCAGTACTTC. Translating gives CASISGRIYEQYF.

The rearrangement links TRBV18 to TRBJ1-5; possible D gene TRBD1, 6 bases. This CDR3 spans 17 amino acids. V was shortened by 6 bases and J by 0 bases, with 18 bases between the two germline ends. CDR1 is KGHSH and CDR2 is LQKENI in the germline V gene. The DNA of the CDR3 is TGTGCCAGCTCGCTGAAAGCTACAGGGAATAGCAATCAGCCCCAGCATTTT. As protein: CASSLKATGNSNQPQHF.

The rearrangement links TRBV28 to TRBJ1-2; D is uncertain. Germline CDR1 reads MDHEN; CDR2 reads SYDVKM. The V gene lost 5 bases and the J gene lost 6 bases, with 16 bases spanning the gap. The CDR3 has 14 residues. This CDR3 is CASSTPGRTHGYTF. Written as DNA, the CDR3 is TGTGCCAGCAGTACCCCGGGCAGGACCCATGGCTACACCTTC.

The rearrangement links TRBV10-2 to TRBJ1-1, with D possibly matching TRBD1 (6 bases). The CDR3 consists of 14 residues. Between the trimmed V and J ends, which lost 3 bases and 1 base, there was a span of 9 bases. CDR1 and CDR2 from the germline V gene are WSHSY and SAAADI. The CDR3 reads CASSEGGRNTEAFF. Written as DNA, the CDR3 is TGCGCCAGCAGTGAAGGGGGTAGGAACACTGAAGCTTTCTTT.

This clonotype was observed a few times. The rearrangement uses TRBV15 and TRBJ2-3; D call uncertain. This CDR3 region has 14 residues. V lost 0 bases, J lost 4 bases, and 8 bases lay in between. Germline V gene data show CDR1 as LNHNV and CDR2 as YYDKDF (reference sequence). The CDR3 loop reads CATSREGGADTQYF. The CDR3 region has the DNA TGTGCCACCAGCAGAGAAGGCGGAGCAGATACGCAGTATTTT.

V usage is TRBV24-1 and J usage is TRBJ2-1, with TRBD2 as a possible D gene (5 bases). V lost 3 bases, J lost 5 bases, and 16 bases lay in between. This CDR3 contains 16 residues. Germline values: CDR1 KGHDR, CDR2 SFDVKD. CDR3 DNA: TGTGCCACCAGTGATCGAGGGCCGCTCTCGAACAATGAGCAGTTCTTC. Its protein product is CATSDRGPLSNNEQFF.

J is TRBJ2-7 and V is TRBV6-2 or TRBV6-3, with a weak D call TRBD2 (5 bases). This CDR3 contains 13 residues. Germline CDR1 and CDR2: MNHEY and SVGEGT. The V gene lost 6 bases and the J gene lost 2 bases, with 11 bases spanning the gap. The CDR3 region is CASSRGPTYEQYF. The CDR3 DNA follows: TGTGCCAGCAGCCGCGGGCCAACCTACGAGCAGTACTTC.

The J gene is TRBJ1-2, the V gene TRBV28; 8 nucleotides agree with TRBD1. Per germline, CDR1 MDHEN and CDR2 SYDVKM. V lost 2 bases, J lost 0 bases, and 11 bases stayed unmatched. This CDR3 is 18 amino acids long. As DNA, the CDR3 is TGTGCCAGCAGTTTACGCCGGACAGGGCACACCACTAACTATGGCTACACCTTC. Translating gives CASSLRRTGHTTNYGYTF.

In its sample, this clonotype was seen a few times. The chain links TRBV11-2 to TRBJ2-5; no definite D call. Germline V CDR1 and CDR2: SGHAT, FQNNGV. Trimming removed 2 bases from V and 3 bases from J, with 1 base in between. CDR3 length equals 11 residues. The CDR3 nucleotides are TGTGCCAGCAGCTTAAAAGAGACCCAGTACTTC. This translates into CASSLKETQYF.

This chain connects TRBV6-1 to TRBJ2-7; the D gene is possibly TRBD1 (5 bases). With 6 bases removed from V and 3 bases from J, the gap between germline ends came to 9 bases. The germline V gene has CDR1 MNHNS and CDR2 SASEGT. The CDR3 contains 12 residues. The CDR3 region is CASSMTVYEQYF. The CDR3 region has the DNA TGTGCCAGCAGCATGACAGTCTACGAGCAGTACTTC.

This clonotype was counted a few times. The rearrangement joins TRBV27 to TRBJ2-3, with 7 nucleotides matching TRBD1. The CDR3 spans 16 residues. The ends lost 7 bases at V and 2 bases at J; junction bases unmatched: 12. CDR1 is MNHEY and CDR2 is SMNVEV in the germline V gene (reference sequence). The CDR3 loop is CASTTRRGQLTDTQYF. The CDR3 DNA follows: TGTGCCAGCACCACCCGTCGGGGACAGCTCACAGATACGCAGTATTTT.

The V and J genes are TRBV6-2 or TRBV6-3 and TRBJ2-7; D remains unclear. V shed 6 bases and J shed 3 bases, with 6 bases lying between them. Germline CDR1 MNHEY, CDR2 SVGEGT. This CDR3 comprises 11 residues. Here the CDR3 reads CASSSNYEQYF. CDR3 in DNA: TGTGCCAGCAGCTCTAACTACGAGCAGTACTTC.

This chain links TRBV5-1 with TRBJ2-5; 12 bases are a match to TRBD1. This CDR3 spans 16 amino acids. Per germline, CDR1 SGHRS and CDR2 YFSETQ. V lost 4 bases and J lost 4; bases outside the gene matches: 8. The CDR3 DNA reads TGCGCCAGCAGCCTCCTTGGGACAGGGGGCTTAGAGACCCAGTACTTC. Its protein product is CASSLLGTGGLETQYF.

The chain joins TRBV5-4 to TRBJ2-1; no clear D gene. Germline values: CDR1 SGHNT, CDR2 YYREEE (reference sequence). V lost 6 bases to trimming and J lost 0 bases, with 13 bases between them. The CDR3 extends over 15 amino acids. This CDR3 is CASTADTSSYNEQFF. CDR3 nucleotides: TGTGCCAGCACCGCCGACACCAGCTCCTACAATGAGCAGTTCTTC.

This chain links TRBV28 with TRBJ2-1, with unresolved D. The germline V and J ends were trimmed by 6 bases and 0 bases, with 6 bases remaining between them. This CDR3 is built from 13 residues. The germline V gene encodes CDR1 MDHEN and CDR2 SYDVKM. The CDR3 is CASRELSYNEQFF. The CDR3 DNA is TGTGCCAGCAGGGAACTCTCCTACAATGAGCAGTTCTTC.

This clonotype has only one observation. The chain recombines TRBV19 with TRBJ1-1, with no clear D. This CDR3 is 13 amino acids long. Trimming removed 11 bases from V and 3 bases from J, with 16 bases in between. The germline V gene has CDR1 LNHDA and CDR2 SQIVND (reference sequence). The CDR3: CASKQYLDTEAFF. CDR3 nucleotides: TGTGCCTCGAAGCAGTATCTAGACACTGAAGCTTTCTTT.

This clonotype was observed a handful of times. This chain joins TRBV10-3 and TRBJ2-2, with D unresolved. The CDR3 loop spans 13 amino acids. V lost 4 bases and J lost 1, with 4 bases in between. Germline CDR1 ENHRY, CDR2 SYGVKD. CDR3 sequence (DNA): TGTGCCATCAGTGGAAGGAACACCGGGGAGCTGTTTTTT. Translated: CAISGRNTGELFF.

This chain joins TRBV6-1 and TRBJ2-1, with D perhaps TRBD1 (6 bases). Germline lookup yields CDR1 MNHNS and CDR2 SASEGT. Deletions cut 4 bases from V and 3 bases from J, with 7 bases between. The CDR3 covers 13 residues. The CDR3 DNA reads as TGTGCCAGCAGTGCGGACAGCTACAATGAGCAGTTCTTC. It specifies CASSADSYNEQFF.

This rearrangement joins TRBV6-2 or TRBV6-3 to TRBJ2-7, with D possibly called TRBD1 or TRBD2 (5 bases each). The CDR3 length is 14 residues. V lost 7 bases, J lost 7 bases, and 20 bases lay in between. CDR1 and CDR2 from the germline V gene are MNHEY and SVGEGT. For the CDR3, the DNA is TGTGCCAGCATTGGCCGGGGACGGAGGTGGGAGCAGTACTTC. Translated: CASIGRGRRWEQYF.

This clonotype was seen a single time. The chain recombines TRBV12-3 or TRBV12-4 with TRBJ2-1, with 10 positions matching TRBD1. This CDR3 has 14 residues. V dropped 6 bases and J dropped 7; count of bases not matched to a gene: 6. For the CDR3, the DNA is TGTGCCAGCAGGCACCGGGACAGGGGTAATGAGCAGTTCTTC. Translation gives CASRHRDRGNEQFF.